This T cell receptor beta chain comes out of a study of T cells in Graves' hyperthyroidism and ophthalmopathy. Study-level findings and limits: Most clonotypes that expanded in the thyroid above 0.001 also showed up in blood. From stable hyperthyroidism, ophthalmopathy was separated by a 13 V-J model. Ophthalmopathy prediction by the model preceded onset by a median about 6.8 months.

With regard to this clonotype: Its specificity is not known.

TCR beta CDR3 region amplification was performed from RNA transcripts. TCR CDR3 underwent first-round RT-PCR with the HTBI primer set. TCRdb analysed the multiplex PCR reads with MiXCR anew, one entry per CDR3 protein. The sample lists around 620,000 distinct CDR3 sequences, under 60% seen once, with around 17% in the top ten. The CDR3 covers 15 residues. Looked up from germline, CDR1 is KGHSH and CDR2 is LQKENI. V shed 2 bases, J shed 3 bases, and the junction held 6 bases outside the gene matches. The TCR comes from an adult woman with Graves' disease, either hyperthyroidism or ophthalmopathy (not recorded which). V usage is TRBV18 and J usage is TRBJ1-1, with TRBD1 matching 7 bases. Material for sequencing was peripheral blood or thyroid tissue (not recorded which). This chain's CDR3 is CASSPMGRGDTEAFF. Here the CDR3 DNA reads TGTGCCAGCTCACCAATGGGCAGGGGGGACACTGAAGCTTTCTTT.